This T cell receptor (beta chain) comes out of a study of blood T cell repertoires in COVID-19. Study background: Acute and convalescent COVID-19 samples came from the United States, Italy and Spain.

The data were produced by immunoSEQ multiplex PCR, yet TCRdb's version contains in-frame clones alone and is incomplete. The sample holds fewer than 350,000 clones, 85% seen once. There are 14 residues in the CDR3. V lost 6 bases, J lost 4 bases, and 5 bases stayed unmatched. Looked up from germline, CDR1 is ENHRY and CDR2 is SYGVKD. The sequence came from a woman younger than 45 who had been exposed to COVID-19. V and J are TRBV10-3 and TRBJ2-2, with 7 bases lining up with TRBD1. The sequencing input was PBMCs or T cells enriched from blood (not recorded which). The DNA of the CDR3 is TGTGCCATCAGCCGGGACAGCACCACCGGGGAGCTGTTTTTT. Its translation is CAISRDSTTGELFF.